The T cell receptor (beta chain) under discussion was sequenced for a study of vaccination and CD4 T cells after COVID-19. Whole-study context: Participants received two doses of either BNT162b2 or mRNA-1273 vaccine. Overlapping SARS-CoV-2, HCoV-NL63, HCoV-OC43 and HCoV-229E spike peptides were used to stimulate cells.

Looked up from germline, CDR1 is MNHNS and CDR2 is SASEGT. This CDR3 contains 11 residues. V was cut by 2 bases and J by 13 bases, with 9 bases left in between. Note on this clonotype: Its cognate antigen is unknown.

Overall study findings and caveats: Early timepoints after natural infection were not analyzed in these convalescent patients.

The treatment: roughly 10-day PBMC culture with coronavirus spike peptide pools or control peptides (ViraFEST assay). Before the COVID-19 pandemic (2011-2018), CD4+ T cells were obtained from the unexposed donor. Per well, a few million PBMCs were cultured in the presence of 9 to 10 IU/ml IL-2 and around 11 ug/ml peptide pools. CD4+ T cells that had been cultured provided DNA sequenced with the Oncomine TCR Beta short-read assay. Investigators isolated genomic DNA from cultured CD4+ T cells. A single record per CDR3 protein comes from TCRdb applying MiXCR to the PCR reads. Of some 10,000 distinct CDR3 sequences listed, 25% to 40% were seen once; the top ten hold 22%.

Sequencing was performed on CD4+ T cells from blood, cultured in vitro. The chain uses TRBV6-1 and TRBJ2-1; D is ambiguous. The clonotype comes from a human donor in good health. CDR3 nucleotide sequence: TGTGCCAGCAGTGAATGGAAGAGCCAGTTCTTC. Encoded protein: CASSEWKSQFF.